This TCR beta chain was observed in a study of blood T cell repertoires in COVID-19. Across the whole study: Acute and convalescent COVID-19 specimens originated in the United States, Italy and Spain. T cells, B-cell-depleted T cells, or PBMCs supplied cDNA or gDNA.

Methods used by the authors: Estimation of nucleated cell counts was performed using reference gene primer amplification. Libraries were prepared by immunoSEQ multiplex PCR; TCRdb keeps only in-frame clonotypes and omits some of them. Clone size and the V and J calls come from that table; the DNA yielded D and trimming. The profile covers some 97,000 clones, with roughly nine tenths appearing a single time and 1.5% to 2% taken by the ten largest. V gave up 3 bases and J gave up 0 bases, with 11 bases separating them. The length of the CDR3 is 15 residues. The germline V gene has CDR1 MGHRA and CDR2 YSYEKL.

The sequencing input was peripheral blood. The chain couples TRBV4-1 to TRBJ1-1; the D is unclear. The sequence was collected from a man aged 60 to 69 with acute or convalescent COVID-19. The CDR3 DNA reads TGCGCCAGCAGCCAGGCGGGATCCATGAACACTGAAGCTTTCTTT. This sequence encodes CASSQAGSMNTEAFF.